This TCR beta chain was sequenced for a study of T and B cells in COVID-19 patients. General study points: Active COVID-19 showed highly clonal TRB repertoires; recovery showed diversity and richness above healthy donors.

CDR3 length: 14 amino acids. Trimming left V 4 bases short and J 0 bases short, with 9 bases between. Germline V lookup: CDR1 SGHRS, CDR2 YFSETQ. This clonotype turned up a few times. The antigen is not known. From blood, roughly 240-550 ng of genomic DNA served as TRB template. Multiplex PCR with BIOMED2 TRB-A/B primer pools amplified TRB rearrangements. TCRdb re-called the multiplex PCR reads with MiXCR, one entry per CDR3 protein. The data show 5,500 to 6,000 distinct CDR3 sequences, roughly 27% seen once. The chain uses TRBV5-1 and TRBJ2-3; D is tentatively TRBD1 or TRBD2 (5 bases each). The TCR was taken from a human donor with active COVID-19. The donor label of this sample is uncertain. Sequences were obtained from blood. The CDR3 protein is CASSEGPSTDTQYF. The DNA for the CDR3 is TGCGCCAGCAGCGAGGGGCCCAGCACAGATACGCAGTATTTT.